What follows are 2 T cell receptor beta chains derived from one specimen sequenced in a study of blood T cell repertoires in COVID-19. The data were produced by immunoSEQ multiplex PCR, yet TCRdb's version contains in-frame clones alone and is incomplete. The data hold roughly 410,000 clones, with 89% observed a single time. The sequenced material came from peripheral blood. The receptor set was obtained from a man aged 35 to 55 with acute or convalescent COVID-19.

This chain joins TRBV15 and TRBJ2-7; D gene ambiguous. Germline CDR1 LNHNV, CDR2 YYDKDF (reference sequence). Between the trimmed V and J ends, which lost 1 base and 4 bases, there was a span of 8 bases. This CDR3 has 13 residues. The DNA of the CDR3 is TGTGCCACCAGCAGAGGACTCCATTACGAGCAGTACTTC. Translated, it gives CATSRGLHYEQYF.

The chain carries TRBV9 and TRBJ2-7; no clear D gene. The CDR3 totals 14 residues. V lost 0 bases to trimming and J lost 6 bases, with 13 bases between them. Germline assignment: CDR1 SGDLS and CDR2 YYNGEE. The CDR3 sequence is CASSVDTRSPEQYF. Here the CDR3 DNA reads TGTGCCAGCAGCGTAGACACCAGGTCCCCCGAGCAGTACTTC.